Each of the 17 T cell receptor beta chains below was sequenced from the same sample in a study of regulatory T cells in long-lasting Graves disease (dated by TCRdb to the early 2020s). The library was obtained by multiplex PCR. The data were produced on an Illumina HiSeq 4000. iRepertoire HTBI primers and Arm-PCR amplification of CDR3 regions were used to construct TCR beta libraries. Starting from the raw public reads, TCRdb applied fastp trimming at Q25, assembled clones with MiXCR and retained in-frame beta chains. Each record represents a unique CDR3 protein, reported with the most common genes and DNA among its rows. The sample table holds about 450,000 distinct CDR3 sequences, of which around 15% were seen once. In total, the top ten clones hold about a sixth of the sample. The time point tag for this specimen amounts to: newly diagnosed GD, antithyroid drugs for less than 3 months. For both TCR sequencing and RNA sequencing, RNA was extracted from PBMCs using TRIzol.

The same sample was also studied in work on T cells in Graves' hyperthyroidism and ophthalmopathy.

The sequenced sample was peripheral blood mononuclear cells (PBMCs), obtained at new diagnosis, from a patient treated with antithyroid drugs. Receptors were obtained from a woman aged 50 to 60 with Graves disease. Donor details come from another sample of the same person, matched by shared clones.

Points on this clonotype: A read error may explain this, as a much larger clone is one base away. The chain links TRBV6-5 to TRBJ2-2; D remains unclear. Germline assignment: CDR1 MNHEY and CDR2 SVGAGI. There are 14 residues in the CDR3. V was shortened by 2 bases and J by 5 bases, with 9 bases between the two germline ends. The CDR3 DNA follows: TGTGCCAGCAGTTACCTGACGCAAACCGGGGAGCTGTTTTTT. It yields the protein CASSYLTQTGELFF.

The V call is TRBV29-1, the J call TRBJ2-1, with D possibly called TRBD1 or TRBD2 (5 bases each). The CDR3 is made up of 15 amino acids. The V end was cut by 3 bases, the J end by 6 bases, with 18 bases between. Germline V lookup: CDR1 SQVTM, CDR2 ANQGSEA. The CDR3 reads CSVDQRDLRSNEQFF. DNA of the CDR3: TGCAGCGTTGACCAACGGGACCTTCGGAGCAATGAGCAGTTCTTC.

This clonotype was observed many times. The V gene is TRBV11-2, the J gene TRBJ2-7; D remains unclear. CDR3 size: 17 residues. V lost 2 bases, J lost 3 bases, and 20 bases lay in between. Germline V lookup: CDR1 SGHAT, CDR2 FQNNGV. The CDR3 spells CASSLRTDHPRFYEQYF. The CDR3, as DNA: TGTGCCAGCAGCTTACGCACGGACCACCCCAGATTCTACGAGCAGTACTTC.

The chain couples TRBV14 to TRBJ2-1, with TRBD2 matching 7 bases. Germline-derived CDR1 and CDR2 are SGHDN and FVKESK. V lost 0 bases, J lost 10 bases, and 9 bases stayed unmatched. The CDR3 totals 15 residues. The CDR3 DNA is TGTGCCAGCAGCCAAGAGGAGGGCAAGCGGGAAGAGCAGTTCTTC. Translated, it gives CASSQEEGKREEQFF.

The CDR3 loop reads CASSLGQLMGELFF. In DNA form, the CDR3 reads TGTGCCAGCAGCTTGGGACAGCTCATGGGGGAGCTGTTTTTT. The genes are TRBV7-9 and TRBJ2-2; 7 bases fit TRBD1. V shed 3 bases, J shed 8 bases, and the junction held 6 bases outside the gene matches. Germline V gene sequence: CDR1 SEHNR, CDR2 FQNEAQ (reference sequence). The CDR3 totals 14 residues.

This clonotype is a singleton in its sample. The V and J genes are TRBV7-9 and TRBJ2-4; D might be TRBD2 (6 bases). CDR3 length: 18 residues. Between the trimmed V and J ends, which lost 5 bases and 0 bases, there was a span of 20 bases. In germline, CDR1 is SEHNR, CDR2 FQNEAQ (reference sequence). The DNA of the CDR3 is TGTGCCAGCAGCCTCGAAGTAGGACGCGGGGTAGCCAAAAACATTCAGTACTTC. The encoded protein is CASSLEVGRGVAKNIQYF.

There are many counts of this clonotype. This chain joins TRBV10-2 and TRBJ1-1; D uncertain. Per germline, CDR1 WSHSY and CDR2 SAAADI. This CDR3 contains 13 residues. Trimming removed 0 bases from V and 7 bases from J, with 9 bases in between. CDR3 protein: CASSESQQFEAFF. The CDR3 nucleotides are TGCGCCAGCAGTGAGTCTCAACAGTTTGAAGCTTTCTTT.

There are a few counts of this clonotype. The chain links TRBV20-1 to TRBJ2-7; D is possibly TRBD1 (5 bases). This CDR3 region has 15 residues. Germline lookup yields CDR1 DFQATT and CDR2 SNEGSKA (reference sequence). V lost 0 bases and J lost 1, with 13 bases in between. CDR3 residues: CSARDSLRASYEQYF. The CDR3 region has the DNA TGCAGTGCTAGAGATTCCCTCAGGGCATCCTACGAGCAGTACTTC.

Ten or more counts support this clonotype. The chain is built from TRBV7-9 and TRBJ2-3, with D perhaps TRBD2 (5 bases). The CDR3 is made up of 15 amino acids. V lost 1 base, J lost 6 bases, and 14 bases lay in between. Germline V gene data show CDR1 as SEHNR and CDR2 as FQNEAQ (reference sequence). Written as DNA, the CDR3 is TGTGCCAGCAGCTTAGGGCAGGAGGCAACGGATACGCAGTATTTT. The encoded protein is CASSLGQEATDTQYF.

This clonotype was detected ten times or more. This sequence joins TRBV27 and TRBJ1-1; 10 positions agree with TRBD1. This CDR3 comprises 15 residues. Germline V gene data show CDR1 as MNHEY and CDR2 as SMNVEV (reference sequence). Trimming took 6 bases from V and 5 from J; bases not matched to a gene: 9. CDR3 nucleotide sequence: TGTGCCAGCAGATTTAGGACAGGGGGGTGGACTGAAGCTTTCTTT. As protein: CASRFRTGGWTEAFF.

At least ten counts were recorded for this clonotype. This chain joins TRBV2 and TRBJ1-5; possibly TRBD1 for D (5 bases). This CDR3 has 15 residues. Germline lookup yields CDR1 SNHLY and CDR2 FYNNEI. The V and J ends lost 6 bases and 2 bases respectively, with 14 bases between them. The CDR3 DNA is TGTGCCAGCAGACCCCTCGCGGGGGGCAATCAGCCCCAGCATTTT. Protein product: CASRPLAGGNQPQHF.

Comments on this clonotype: A junction end diverges from the germline sequence, so it may reflect a read error. This chain connects TRBV30 to TRBJ2-1; 9 bases match TRBD2. The CDR3 totals 14 residues. Germline V gene lookup returns CDR1 GTSNPN and CDR2 SVGIG (reference sequence). CDR3 in DNA: TGTGCCTGGATAGGTAGCGGGAGCTGGAATGAGCAGTCCTTC. Protein sequence: CAWIGSGSWNEQSF. Complete variable domain (other parts from reference TRBV30 and TRBJ2-1): SQTIHQWPATLVQPVGSPLSLECTVEGTSNPNLYWYRQAAGRGLQLLFYSVGIGQISSEVPQNLSASRPQDRQFILSSKKLLLSDSGFYLCAWIGSGSWNEQSFGPGTRLTVL.

At least ten counts were recorded for this clonotype. The chain recombines TRBV6-5 with TRBJ2-7; D may be TRBD2 (6 bases). CDR3 size: 18 residues. With 0 bases removed from V and 3 bases from J, the gap between germline ends came to 21 bases. The germline gives CDR1 MNHEY, CDR2 SVGAGI. This CDR3 is CASSYSGGNGISVYEQYF. The CDR3 region has the DNA TGTGCCAGCAGTTACTCCGGCGGGAACGGGATATCGGTCTACGAGCAGTACTTC.

This clonotype was detected only a few times. The chain is built from TRBV7-8 and TRBJ2-5; 9 nucleotides agree with TRBD2. Germline V gene sequence: CDR1 SGHVS, CDR2 FQNEAQ. Trimming cost V 2 bases and J 5 bases; bases outside gene matches: 12. The CDR3 is 17 residues long. CDR3 sequence: CASSLRPSGEGWETQYF. In nucleotides, the CDR3 is TGTGCCAGCAGCTTACGCCCTAGCGGGGAAGGTTGGGAGACCCAGTACTTC.

This clonotype was observed at least ten times. This chain uses TRBV12-3 or TRBV12-4 with TRBJ1-5, with D unclear. The CDR3 runs 17 residues. The germline V and J ends were trimmed by 2 bases and 0 bases, with 14 bases remaining between them. This chain's CDR3 is CASSLFWVENSNQPQHF. The CDR3 coding sequence is TGTGCCAGCAGTTTATTCTGGGTAGAGAATAGCAATCAGCCCCAGCATTTT.

This clonotype was seen a few times. The chain couples TRBV20-1 to TRBJ2-7, with D perhaps TRBD2 (5 bases). The ends were cut back, 0 bases at V and 0 bases at J, with 12 bases in the middle. This CDR3 comprises 15 residues. Germline CDR1 reads DFQATT; CDR2 reads SNEGSKA (reference sequence). The DNA of the CDR3 is TGCAGTGCTAGAGATCTGCGGGTTAGCTCCTACGAGCAGTACTTC. This gives the protein CSARDLRVSSYEQYF.

This clonotype showed up many times. The chain recombines TRBV6-2 or TRBV6-3 with TRBJ2-2; D not resolved. The germline V gene encodes CDR1 MNHEY and CDR2 SVGEGT. The V and J ends lost 7 bases and 5 bases respectively, with 5 bases between them. CDR3 size: 11 residues. The CDR3 bases are TGTGCCAGCACTAGGACCGGGGAGCTGTTTTTT. Residues: CASTRTGELFF.